The 31 T cell receptor beta chains given below trace back to one sample, sequenced in a study of blood T cell repertoires in COVID-19 (TCRdb year 2020). The method behind the library was the immunoSEQ multiplex PCR assay. TCRdb took over this immuneACCESS table, retaining in-frame rearrangements with V and J assigned. Such tables are incomplete; in checked studies, under half of the missing clones stem from an unresolved V gene, and the remainder is unexplained. The sample includes some 160,000 clones, with about four fifths observed a single time. 11% to 15% of the sample comes from the top ten. Material for sequencing was peripheral blood. The receptors here all came from a woman older than 75 with acute or convalescent COVID-19.

Note on this clone: Additional DNA sequences in this sample encode the identical CDR3. The J gene is TRBJ1-5, the V gene TRBV7-2; D remains unclear. Germline-derived CDR1 and CDR2 are SGHTA and FQGNSA. The length of the CDR3 is 16 residues. V was clipped by 1 base and J by 2 bases, with 12 bases between them. The CDR3 DNA is TGTGCCAGCAGCTTAGGGACGGGAGGCGGCAATCAGCCCCAGCATTTT. Translation gives CASSLGTGGGNQPQHF.

This chain uses TRBV5-1 with TRBJ2-2; 11 bases align to TRBD2. Germline CDR1 SGHRS, CDR2 YFSETQ. The V segment lost 0 bases and the J segment 0 bases; nucleotides outside the gene matches: 7. The CDR3 runs to 19 residues. CDR3 sequence reads: CASSLVGLAGGSNTGELFF. The CDR3 DNA reads as TGCGCCAGCAGCTTGGTTGGTCTAGCGGGGGGATCGAACACCGGGGAGCTGTTTTTT.

This rearrangement joins TRBV29-1 to TRBJ2-1, with a tentative D call TRBD1 (5 bases). The V end was cut by 3 bases, the J end by 0 bases, with 12 bases between. The CDR3 sequence is 15 residues long. The germline V gene has CDR1 SQVTM and CDR2 ANQGSEA. The CDR3, as DNA: TGCAGCGTTGATAGTCAGGGATTCTCCTACAATGAGCAGTTCTTC. Translating it yields CSVDSQGFSYNEQFF.

The chain uses TRBV28 and TRBJ1-3; D is undetermined. The V gene lost 5 bases and the J gene lost 4 bases, with 15 bases spanning the gap. Germline V lookup: CDR1 MDHEN, CDR2 SYDVKM. This CDR3 spans 15 amino acids. The CDR3 nucleotides read TGTGCCAGCAGTCCCGCCTCCACGGGAGGAAACACCATATATTTT. Amino acid sequence: CASSPASTGGNTIYF. The full variable domain, in which reference TRBV28 and TRBJ1-3 provide the parts outside the CDR3, is DVKVTQSSRYLVKRTGEKVFLECVQDMDHENMFWYRQDPGLGLRLIYFSYDVKMKEKGDIPEGYSVSREKKERFSLILESASTNQTSMYLCASSPASTGGNTIYFGEGSWLTVV.

The rearrangement uses TRBV27 and TRBJ2-5; TRBD1 aligns across 7 bases. Germline trimming cut 5 bases from V and 4 bases from J; bases unmatched to any gene: 10. CDR3 length: 15 residues. The germline V gene encodes CDR1 MNHEY and CDR2 SMNVEV (reference sequence). Here the CDR3 DNA reads TGTGCCAGCAGTCCAATCCCCACAGGGGCAGAGACCCAGTACTTC. As protein: CASSPIPTGAETQYF.

The genes are TRBV6-6 and TRBJ2-7; 14 bases fit TRBD2. The CDR3 covers 16 residues. Germline values: CDR1 MNHNY, CDR2 SVGAGI (reference sequence). Trimming at V came to 6 bases and at J to 4 bases, leaving 8 bases not matched to a gene. The CDR3 reads CASSQGGTSGRYEQYF. CDR3 sequence (DNA): TGTGCCAGCAGCCAAGGAGGGACTAGCGGGAGATACGAGCAGTACTTC.

This clone has only one observation. The chain links TRBV23-1 to TRBJ2-7; the D gene is possibly TRBD1 (6 bases). TRBV23-1 falls under the ORF class, with uncertain function. V lost 0 bases and J 1 base, leaving 10 bases between the germline ends. The CDR3 totals 15 residues. CDR3 sequence reads: CASSQSSQGSYEQYF. In DNA, the CDR3 is TGCGCCAGCAGTCAATCGAGCCAGGGGTCCTACGAGCAGTACTTC.

The V call is TRBV24-1, the J call TRBJ2-2; 11 bases match TRBD2. Trimming removed 6 bases from V and 5 bases from J; junction bases left unmatched: 7. The CDR3 sequence is 16 residues long. The germline V gene encodes CDR1 KGHDR and CDR2 SFDVKD. The CDR3 bases are TGTGCCACCAGTAGTCTAGCGGGAGGTCAAACCGGGGAGCTGTTTTTT. It specifies CATSSLAGGQTGELFF.

This sequence joins TRBV19 and TRBJ2-3; TRBD2 agrees at 7 bases. V shed 5 bases, J shed 3 bases, and the junction held 5 bases outside the gene matches. Germline V gives CDR1 LNHDA, CDR2 SQIVND (reference sequence). This CDR3 comprises 14 residues. The CDR3 region has the DNA TGTGCCAGTAGTCTGGCGGGAGCAACAGATACGCAGTATTTT. This translates into CASSLAGATDTQYF. Variable domain in full (rest from reference TRBV19 and TRBJ2-3): DGGITQSPKYLFRKEGQNVTLSCEQNLNHDAMYWYRQDPGQGLRLIYYSQIVNDFQKGDIAEGYSVSREKKESFPLTVTSAQKNPTAFYLCASSLAGATDTQYFGPGTRLTVL.

CDR3 amino acids: CASSRDRVAEYF. The CDR3 bases are TGTGCCAGCTCACGGGACAGGGTTGCGGAGTACTTC. This chain joins TRBV18 and TRBJ2-7; 9 bases are shared with TRBD1. The ends lost 4 bases at V and 11 bases at J; junction bases unmatched: 6. Germline V gene lookup returns CDR1 KGHSH and CDR2 LQKENI. The CDR3 has 12 residues.

The rearrangement joins TRBV24-1 to TRBJ2-7; D ambiguous. Germline V gene lookup returns CDR1 KGHDR and CDR2 SFDVKD. The CDR3 is 14 residues long. Trimming cost V 3 bases and J 2 bases, with 10 bases left between them. In DNA, the CDR3 is TGTGCCACCAGTGATCAAGACTGGACCTACGAGCAGTACTTC. Encoded protein: CATSDQDWTYEQYF.

The V call is TRBV16, the J call TRBJ1-6; 9 nucleotides align to TRBD1. CDR1 KGHSY and CDR2 FQNENV come from the germline V gene. This CDR3 is 17 amino acids long. Germline trimming cut 4 bases from V and 4 bases from J; bases unmatched to any gene: 8. CDR3 DNA sequence: TGTGCCAGCAGCCCAAATCCGGACAGGGGTTATAATTCACCCCTCCACTTT. This sequence encodes CASSPNPDRGYNSPLHF.

The chain recombines TRBV30 with TRBJ2-1; 7 nucleotides align to TRBD2. The V gene's germline CDR1 is GTSNPN and CDR2 SVGIG (reference sequence). This CDR3 has 12 amino acids. With 2 bases clipped from V and 7 bases from J, the junction kept 2 bases outside the gene matches. This CDR3 is CAWSSGGNEQFF. Here the CDR3 DNA reads TGTGCCTGGAGTTCCGGGGGGAATGAGCAGTTCTTC.

In this sample, this clone turned up a few times. This sample also contains other DNA sequences that code for the same CDR3. This chain connects TRBV18 to TRBJ1-1, with D possibly matching TRBD1 (5 bases). V was cut by 1 base and J by 5 bases, with 8 bases left in between. The CDR3 covers 13 residues. The germline V gene encodes CDR1 KGHSH and CDR2 LQKENI. Here the CDR3 DNA reads TGTGCCAGCTCACCACAGGGGAGGACTGAAGCTTTCTTT. The encoded protein is CASSPQGRTEAFF. The full variable domain, its missing parts supplied by reference TRBV18 and TRBJ1-1, is NAGVMQNPRHLVRRRGQEARLRCSPMKGHSHVYWYRQLPEEGLKFMVYLQKENIIDESGMPKERFSAEFPKEGPSILRIQQVVRGDSAAYFCASSPQGRTEAFFGQGTRLTVV.

This chain connects TRBV6-5 to TRBJ1-4; 8 positions match TRBD1. This CDR3 spans 15 amino acids. The junction had 9 bases not matched to a gene; V was cut back by 0 bases and J by 12 bases. Germline values: CDR1 MNHEY, CDR2 SVGAGI. The CDR3 DNA reads as TGTGCCAGCAGTTACTCGACAGGGGATGGGCGGGAACTGTTTTTT. Protein sequence: CASSYSTGDGRELFF.

In its sample, this clone was seen once. This sequence joins TRBV5-1 and TRBJ2-5, with TRBD2 matching over 7 bases. Trimming at V came to 5 bases and at J to 5 bases, leaving 9 bases not matched to a gene. The CDR3 spans 14 residues. CDR1 is SGHRS and CDR2 is YFSETQ in the germline V gene. The CDR3 DNA follows: TGCGCCAGCAGAAGAGCGGGGCTGGGGGAGACCCAGTACTTC. Protein sequence: CASRRAGLGETQYF.

The V call is TRBV19, the J call TRBJ2-7, with TRBD2 matching over 7 bases. Trimming cost V 7 bases and J 2 bases; bases outside gene matches: 11. The CDR3 totals 15 residues. Germline V gives CDR1 LNHDA, CDR2 SQIVND (reference sequence). As DNA, the CDR3 is TGTGCCAGTAAGGAGGGAGGGGCGAGAACCTACGAGCAGTACTTC. Translating it yields CASKEGGARTYEQYF.

This clone was seen just once. V usage is TRBV18 and J usage is TRBJ1-1, with D perhaps TRBD1 (5 bases). The germline V and J ends were trimmed by 6 bases and 6 bases, with 17 bases remaining between them. The length of the CDR3 is 14 residues. Germline CDR1 is KGHSH and CDR2 is LQKENI. CDR3 sequence (DNA): TGTGCCAGCTCGCCCGAACCAGGGAGGGCTGAAGCTTTCTTT. Its translation: CASSPEPGRAEAFF.

J is TRBJ1-6 and V is TRBV30, with 10 bases that match TRBD1. Germline V gene lookup returns CDR1 GTSNPN and CDR2 SVGIG (reference sequence). V lost 1 base, J lost 9 bases, and 9 bases stayed unmatched. The CDR3 loop spans 16 amino acids. CDR3 DNA sequence: TGTGCCTGGAGTGAATTCGGGACAGGGGATGGTTCACCCCTCCACTTT. Translating gives CAWSEFGTGDGSPLHF.

V usage is TRBV7-8 and J usage is TRBJ1-5; D not resolved. Germline lookup yields CDR1 SGHVS and CDR2 FQNEAQ. Trimming shortened V by 4 bases and J by 3 bases, and 7 bases separated the two germline ends. This CDR3 is 13 amino acids long. The CDR3 is CASSSLVNQPQHF. In DNA form, the CDR3 reads TGTGCCAGCAGCTCCCTCGTCAATCAGCCCCAGCATTTT.

Ten or more counts support this clone. Other DNA sequences in this specimen translate into the identical CDR3. The rearrangement uses TRBV11-2 and TRBJ1-6; no clear D. This CDR3 spans 15 amino acids. Trimming removed 0 bases at V and 0 bases at J, with 3 bases between. Germline V CDR1 and CDR2: SGHAT, FQNNGV. Here the CDR3 reads CASSLESSYNSPLHF. CDR3 in DNA: TGTGCCAGCAGCTTAGAGAGCTCCTATAATTCACCCCTCCACTTT. Drawing the rest from reference TRBV11-2 and TRBJ1-6, the complete variable domain is EAGVAQSPRYKIIEKRQSVAFWCNPISGHATLYWYQQILGQGPKLLIQFQNNGVVDDSQLPKDRFSAERLKGVDSTLKIQPAKLEDSAVYLCASSLESSYNSPLHFGNGTRLTVT.

The sample holds a few counts of this clone. This chain connects TRBV3-1 (or the pseudogene TRBV3-2) to TRBJ2-3, with D unclear. Germline values: CDR1 LGHDT, CDR2 YNNKEL (reference sequence). V was trimmed by 2 bases and J by 5 bases, leaving 14 bases between them. This CDR3 has 15 residues. Here the CDR3 reads CASSQSKVGRDTQYF. The CDR3 DNA sequence: TGTGCCAGCAGCCAATCAAAGGTGGGCCGAGATACGCAGTATTTT.

The rearrangement joins TRBV7-2 to TRBJ2-7, with TRBD2 identical over 11 bases. The CDR3 covers 15 residues. The V gene's germline CDR1 is SGHTA and CDR2 FQGNSA. J gave up 4 bases and V 2 bases, and 4 bases lay outside the gene matches. The CDR3 DNA follows: TGTGCCAGCAGCTTAACTAGCGGGAGTCAATACGAGCAGTACTTC. Encoded protein: CASSLTSGSQYEQYF.

V gene TRBV11-2 combines with J gene TRBJ1-2; D is possibly TRBD1 (5 bases). Germline V gene data show CDR1 as SGHAT and CDR2 as FQNNGV. V was trimmed by 5 bases and J by 1 base, leaving 11 bases between them. This CDR3 is built from 14 residues. The CDR3: CASSRGRFNYGYTF. The CDR3 DNA reads TGTGCCAGCAGCAGGGGCCGTTTTAACTATGGCTACACCTTC.

In its sample, this clone was seen a few times. The chain uses TRBV24-1 and TRBJ2-2; maybe TRBD1 (5 bases). Germline CDR1 reads KGHDR; CDR2 reads SFDVKD. Between the trimmed V and J ends, which lost 4 bases and 4 bases, there was a span of 9 bases. The CDR3 totals 14 residues. This chain's CDR3 is CATSERQTTGELFF. The CDR3 coding sequence is TGTGCCACCAGTGAGCGACAGACCACCGGGGAGCTGTTTTTT.

This chain uses TRBV19 with TRBJ1-3, with D uncertain. The CDR3 runs to 15 residues. The germline CDR1 and CDR2 sequences are LNHDA and SQIVND (reference sequence). V was cut by 2 bases and J by 0 bases, with 8 bases left in between. The DNA of the CDR3 is TGTGCCAGTAGTATATACAGTTTCTCTGGAAACACCATATATTTT. Translating gives CASSIYSFSGNTIYF.

The rearrangement joins TRBV29-1 to TRBJ1-6, with D possibly TRBD1 on 6 matching bases. The V and J ends lost 8 bases and 0 bases respectively, with 17 bases between them. CDR3 size: 16 residues. The germline CDR1 and CDR2 sequences are SQVTM and ANQGSEA. CDR3 residues: CSYPQGRSSYNSPLHF. CDR3 bases: TGCAGCTACCCCCAGGGGAGAAGCTCCTATAATTCACCCCTCCACTTT.

A single count supports this clone. The CDR3: CASSRDRDGETQYF. CDR3 nucleotides: TGTGCCAGCAGCAGGGACAGGGATGGAGAGACCCAGTACTTC. V gene TRBV7-8 combines with J gene TRBJ2-5, with TRBD1 matching 9 bases. Germline CDR1 reads SGHVS; CDR2 reads FQNEAQ. Trimming removed 5 bases from V and 4 bases from J; junction bases left unmatched: 5. The CDR3 is made up of 14 amino acids. Full variable domain (missing parts from reference TRBV7-8 and TRBJ2-5): GAGVSQSPRYKVAKRGQDVALRCDPISGHVSLFWYQQALGQGPEFLTYFQNEAQLDKSGLPSDRFFAERPEGSVSTLKIQRTQQEDSAVYLCASSRDRDGETQYFGPGTRLLVL.

This chain connects TRBV7-9 to TRBJ1-1, with 9 bases that match TRBD1. The CDR3 spans 13 residues. Trimming took 1 base from V and 10 from J; bases not matched to a gene: 4. Germline V gives CDR1 SEHNR, CDR2 FQNEAQ (reference sequence). CDR3 region: CASSLGDRVGAFF. CDR3 DNA sequence: TGTGCCAGCAGCTTAGGGGACAGGGTGGGAGCTTTCTTT.

V and J are TRBV27 and TRBJ2-1; TRBD2 aligns across 8 bases. V was pared by 4 bases and J by 5 bases, with 7 bases of the junction left unmatched. Germline V gene lookup returns CDR1 MNHEY and CDR2 SMNVEV (reference sequence). There are 15 residues in the CDR3. CDR3 DNA sequence: TGTGCCAGCAGTTCTCCGGGACTAGGGAACAATGAGCAGTTCTTC. This gives the protein CASSSPGLGNNEQFF.

The chain uses TRBV10-3 and TRBJ2-7, with 9 bases fitting TRBD2. The CDR3 totals 15 residues. Germline CDR1 ENHRY, CDR2 SYGVKD. With 5 bases clipped from V and 5 bases from J, the junction kept 10 bases outside the gene matches. CDR3 residues: CAISSPGLAVHEQYF. CDR3 bases: TGTGCCATCAGTTCTCCGGGACTAGCAGTCCACGAGCAGTACTTC.